The rows below give T cell receptor beta chains drawn from one sample of a study of OX40 agonist ivuxolimab in advanced cancers. The assay was immunoSEQ multiplex PCR, and TCRdb's table has in-frame clones only and misses some. The top ten hold 0.51% of the sample, which has around 74,000 clones, 84% seen once. The sequencing here drew on CD4+ or CD8+ T cells sorted from blood, taken in a trial of the OX40 agonist ivuxolimab. These receptors originate from an adult with an advanced solid tumor such as melanoma, head and neck, liver or kidney cancer. The CDR3 runs from the conserved cysteine through the conserved F or W. The order of the fields is V gene, clone size, J gene, D gene, CDR3 DNA, CDR3 protein. D genes are given only for firm matches. A clone size is listed for some rows: how often the clone was seen (once, few, many), or a class if it is expanded.

TRBV9	NA	TRBJ1-6	TRBD1	TGTGCCAGCAGCATCCAGGACAGGGGAGTCTATAATTCACCCCTCCACTTT	CASSIQDRGVYNSPLHF
TRBV7-2	once	TRBJ1-2	NA	TGTGCCAGCAGCCGCCGGGACCACCTTAACTATGGCTACACCTTC	CASSRRDHLNYGYTF
TRBV5-4	NA	TRBJ2-2	NA	TGTGCCAGCAGCTTCCCCGGTACCGGGGAGCTGTTTTTT	CASSFPGTGELFF
TRBV10-3	NA	TRBJ2-5	NA	TGTGCCATTGGGGTGGAAGAGACCCAGTACTTC	CAIGVEETQYF
TRBV28	NA	TRBJ1-6	NA	TGTGCCAGCAGTCTGGACGCTCTAAATTCACCCCTCCACTTT	CASSLDALNSPLHF
TRBV11-2	NA	TRBJ1-1	NA	TGTGCCAGCAGCTTCAATGGTCTAATGAACACTGAAGCTTTCTTT	CASSFNGLMNTEAFF
TRBV30	NA	TRBJ1-6	NA	TGTGCCTGGAGTGGGACAGATAATTCACCCCTCCACTTT	CAWSGTDNSPLHF
TRBV11-3	NA	TRBJ2-2	TRBD2	TGTGCCAGCAGCTTGACGGGACTAGCGGCCGGGGAGCTGTTTTTT	CASSLTGLAAGELFF
TRBV4-3	NA	TRBJ2-3	TRBD2	TGCGCCAGCAGCCAAGCATCTAGCGGGGGACTTTCCACAGATACGCAGTATTTT	CASSQASSGGLSTDTQYF
TRBV29-1	NA	TRBJ1-1	NA	TGCAGCGTTTCGACGCCTGAAGCTTTCTTT	CSVSTPEAFF
TRBV28	NA	TRBJ1-2	NA	TGTGCCAGCAGTCCAGGGCTCGGGAATGGCTACACCTTC	CASSPGLGNGYTF
TRBV7-2	NA	TRBJ2-1	TRBD2	TGTGCCAGCAGAATAGGGACTAGCGGTTACAATGAGCAGTTCTTC	CASRIGTSGYNEQFF
TRBV4-3	NA	TRBJ1-4	NA	TGCGCCAGCAGCCAAGACTGGAGTACGGCTAATGAAAAACTGTTTTTT	CASSQDWSTANEKLFF
TRBV20-1	NA	TRBJ2-7	NA	TGCAGTGAAGCTTACGAGCAGTACTTC	CSEAYEQYF
TRBV18	NA	TRBJ2-7	TRBD2	TGTGCCAGCTCACCTCTGGCTAGCGGGAGCTACGAGCAGTACTTC	CASSPLASGSYEQYF
TRBV5-6	NA	TRBJ1-2	NA	TGTGCCAGCAGCTCCCCGGTGATCAGCGCGGGTGGCTACACCTTC	CASSSPVISAGGYTF
TRBV7-2	NA	TRBJ2-3	NA	TGTGCCAGCACTAACTTTGGGGGTTTAGATACGCAGTATTTT	CASTNFGGLDTQYF
TRBV29-1	NA	TRBJ2-6	NA	TGCAGCGTTGCCGGCTCTGGGGCCAACGTCCTGACTTTC	CSVAGSGANVLTF
TRBV5-1	NA	TRBJ2-3	TRBD2	TGCGCCAGCAGCTTCACCGGGACTAGCGGGAGCACAGATACGCAGTATTTT	CASSFTGTSGSTDTQYF
TRBV6-4	NA	TRBJ2-3	NA	TGTGCCAGCAGTGACGGTAGCGGTCACACAGATACGCAGTATTTT	CASSDGSGHTDTQYF
TRBV5-1	NA	TRBJ1-1	NA	TGCGCCAGCAGCTTGGATTCGAACACTGAAGCTTTCTTT	CASSLDSNTEAFF
TRBV7-2	NA	TRBJ2-7	TRBD2	TGTGCCAGCAGCCGCAGTTGGGGCGGGAGGAGTGAGCAGTACTTC	CASSRSWGGRSEQYF
TRBV27	once	TRBJ2-5	NA	TGTGCCAGCAGTTTTTCAAGGGCGGAGACCCAGTACTTC	CASSFSRAETQYF
TRBV7-3	NA	TRBJ2-7	TRBD2	TGTGCCAGCAGCCCGGGACTAGCGGGAACCTACGAGCAGTACTTC	CASSPGLAGTYEQYF
TRBV27	NA	TRBJ1-5	NA	TGTGCCTCAGCTGCGGCAGGGACATCGAATCAGCCCCAGCATTTT	CASAAAGTSNQPQHF
TRBV6-5	NA	TRBJ1-3	NA	TGTGCCAGCCGTTGGGGAAACACCATATATTTT	CASRWGNTIYF
TRBV4-1	NA	TRBJ2-4	TRBD1	TGCGCCAGCAGCCGGGGACAGGGCAACCTTAATAAAAAAAACATTCAGTACTTC	CASSRGQGNLNKKNIQYF
TRBV5-5	NA	TRBJ1-2	TRBD1	TGTGCCAGCAGCTTGGTGAACAGGGGCGGTGGCTACACCTTC	CASSLVNRGGGYTF
TRBV4-2	NA	TRBJ2-7	NA	TGTGCCAGCAGCCTTACCCGGGGGCGGGAAGTCACCTACGAGCAGTACTTC	CASSLTRGREVTYEQYF
TRBV21-1	NA	TRBJ2-2	NA	TGTGCCAGCACAGGATCGAACACCGGGGAGCTGTTTTTT	CASTGSNTGELFF
TRBV5-1	NA	TRBJ2-7	NA	TGCGCCAGCAGCTTGACAGTTGACGAGCAGTACTTC	CASSLTVDEQYF
TRBV6-6	NA	TRBJ1-1	NA	TGTGCTTGCGGGCGGCGGCCCGACACTGAAGCTTTCTTT	CACGRRPDTEAFF
TRBV10-3	NA	TRBJ2-5	TRBD1	TGTGCCATCAGTGAGACAGGGGGGCAAGAGACCCAGTACTTC	CAISETGGQETQYF
TRBV5-1	NA	TRBJ2-2	NA	TGCGCCAGCAGCTTGGCAGGATCTATAAACACCGGGGAGCTGTTTTTT	CASSLAGSINTGELFF
TRBV28	NA	TRBJ1-2	NA	TGTGCCAGCGGCAGGGATGGCTACACCTTC	CASGRDGYTF
TRBV4-2	NA	TRBJ2-2	NA	TGTGCCAGCAGCCAAGATCTAACAGGGTGGGCCGGGGAGCTGTTTTTT	CASSQDLTGWAGELFF
TRBV5-5	NA	TRBJ2-7	TRBD1	TGTGCCAGCAGCTCCGTTCACACGACAGGGGCCTACGAGCAGTACTTC	CASSSVHTTGAYEQYF